This entry lists 12 T cell receptor beta chains sequenced from one sample in a study of blood T cell repertoires in COVID-19. Measured with immunoSEQ multiplex PCR; TCRdb has only the in-frame clones, and not every one. The sample records about 210,000 clones, 85% to 90% being singletons. The sequencing sample was made of peripheral blood. These receptor sequences come from a man younger than 30 with active or convalescent COVID-19.

The V gene is TRBV29-1, the J gene TRBJ1-2, with D possibly matching TRBD1 (6 bases). This CDR3 contains 11 residues. Trimming shortened V by 5 bases and J by 8 bases, and 12 bases separated the two germline ends. The V gene's germline CDR1 is SQVTM and CDR2 ANQGSEA. The CDR3 loop reads CSVLGGRGYTF. The CDR3 nucleotides are TGCAGCGTTCTTGGGGGCAGAGGCTACACCTTC.

The chain carries TRBV10-1 and TRBJ2-7; TRBD1 is a possible D gene (6 bases). The germline V gene encodes CDR1 WNHNN and CDR2 SYGVQD (reference sequence). The length of the CDR3 is 14 residues. V was trimmed by 0 bases and J by 4 bases, leaving 10 bases between them. Here the CDR3 DNA reads TGCGCCAGCAGTGAGTCTGGGGGCTCTTACGAGCAGTACTTC. Translation: CASSESGGSYEQYF.

J is TRBJ1-2 and V is TRBV9; 7 nucleotides line up with TRBD1. This CDR3 is built from 16 residues. J was trimmed by 3 bases and V by 0 bases; bases with no gene match: 8. Germline V gene lookup returns CDR1 SGDLS and CDR2 YYNGEE. The CDR3 DNA follows: TGTGCCAGCAGCGTAGCAGAGACAGGGTGGGACTATGGCTACACCTTC. It encodes CASSVAETGWDYGYTF.

The sample holds one count of this clone. The gene calls are TRBV5-6 and TRBJ1-1, with no clear D. V lost 1 base and J 3 bases, leaving 4 bases between the germline ends. This CDR3 comprises 12 residues. The germline CDR1 and CDR2 sequences are SGHDT and YYEEEE. The CDR3 nucleotides read TGTGCCAGCAGCTTGCTAGACACTGAAGCTTTCTTT. It encodes CASSLLDTEAFF.

The gene calls are TRBV7-2 and TRBJ2-3; TRBD2 matches at 12 bases. Trimming at V came to 5 bases and at J to 2 bases, leaving 5 bases not matched to a gene. Germline CDR1 reads SGHTA; CDR2 reads FQGNSA. The CDR3 is 16 residues long. The DNA for the CDR3 is TGTGCCAGCAGCCCCGGGACTAGCGGGTACACAGATACGCAGTATTTT. It is translated as CASSPGTSGYTDTQYF.

This clone has only a few counts. The CDR3: CASGLSSGQPQHF. The CDR3 DNA reads as TGTGCTAGTGGTTTGTCGTCGGGTCAGCCCCAGCATTTT. The chain employs TRBV12-5 and TRBJ1-5; no firm D call. CDR1 and CDR2 (germline): LGHNT, FRNRAP. The V end was cut by 2 bases, the J end by 6 bases, with 8 bases between. The CDR3 is 13 amino acids.

The chain combines TRBV27 with TRBJ1-6; D unclear. CDR3 length: 17 amino acids. The V gene's germline CDR1 is MNHEY and CDR2 SMNVEV (reference sequence). The germline V and J ends were trimmed by 4 bases and 0 bases, with 13 bases remaining between them. CDR3 sequence: CASSSPWRSSYNSPLHF. Here the CDR3 DNA reads TGTGCCAGCAGTTCCCCTTGGCGGAGCTCCTATAATTCACCCCTCCACTTT.

The chain is built from TRBV19 and TRBJ2-1; TRBD1 might be the D (6 bases). This CDR3 comprises 16 residues. CDR1 is LNHDA and CDR2 is SQIVND in the germline V gene (reference sequence). Trimming took 4 bases from V and 2 from J, leaving 15 bases between them. The CDR3: CASSSYPQGTYNEQFF. CDR3 DNA sequence: TGTGCCAGTAGTAGTTATCCGCAGGGGACCTACAATGAGCAGTTCTTC.

The chain uses TRBV15 and TRBJ1-4; D might be TRBD1 (5 bases). The germline V gene encodes CDR1 LNHNV and CDR2 YYDKDF (reference sequence). The V end lost 1 base, the J end lost 10 bases, and 16 bases lay between the germline ends. The CDR3 covers 15 residues. The CDR3 DNA sequence: TGTGCCACCAGCAGAGCAAGGACAACGTCGGTAAAACTGTTTTTT. It is translated as CATSRARTTSVKLFF.

The chain couples TRBV19 to TRBJ2-4; the D is unclear. V lost 3 bases to trimming and J lost 5 bases, with 5 bases between them. Germline CDR1 LNHDA, CDR2 SQIVND (reference sequence). This CDR3 has 12 amino acids. Here the CDR3 DNA reads TGTGCCAGTAGTATGATAGAAAACATTCAGTACTTC. Its translation: CASSMIENIQYF.

The chain links TRBV11-3 to TRBJ2-2, with TRBD1 matching over 10 bases. The CDR3 covers 14 residues. Germline-derived CDR1 and CDR2 are SGHNT and YENEEA. Germline trimming cut 5 bases from V and 6 bases from J; bases unmatched to any gene: 3. The CDR3 spells CASSLGQGAGELFF. The CDR3 DNA sequence: TGTGCCAGCAGCCTAGGACAGGGGGCCGGGGAGCTGTTTTTT.

The chain couples TRBV6-4 to TRBJ2-3; TRBD2 matches at 11 bases. Losses at the gene ends were 10 bases for V and 0 bases for J; bases not matched to a gene: 6. Looked up from germline, CDR1 is MRHNA and CDR2 is SNTAGT. The CDR3 consists of 15 residues. CDR3 sequence (DNA): TGTGCCACCAGACGGACTAGCGGGAGCACAGATACGCAGTATTTT. Translation gives CATRRTSGSTDTQYF.